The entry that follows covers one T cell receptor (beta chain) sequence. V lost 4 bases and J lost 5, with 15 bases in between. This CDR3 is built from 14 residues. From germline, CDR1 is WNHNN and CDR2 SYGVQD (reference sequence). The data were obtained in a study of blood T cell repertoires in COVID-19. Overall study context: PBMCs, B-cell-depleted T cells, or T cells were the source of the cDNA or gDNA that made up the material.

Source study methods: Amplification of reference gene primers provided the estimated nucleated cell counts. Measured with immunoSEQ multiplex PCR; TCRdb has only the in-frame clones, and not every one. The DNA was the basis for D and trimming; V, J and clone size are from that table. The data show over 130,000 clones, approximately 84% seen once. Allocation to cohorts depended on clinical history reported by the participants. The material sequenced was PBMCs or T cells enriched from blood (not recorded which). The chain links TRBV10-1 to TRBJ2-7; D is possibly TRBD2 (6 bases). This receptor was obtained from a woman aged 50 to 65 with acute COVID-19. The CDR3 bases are TGCGCCAGCAGTGCTGGGGGGACCGGGAACGAGCAGTACTTC. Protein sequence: CASSAGGTGNEQYF.